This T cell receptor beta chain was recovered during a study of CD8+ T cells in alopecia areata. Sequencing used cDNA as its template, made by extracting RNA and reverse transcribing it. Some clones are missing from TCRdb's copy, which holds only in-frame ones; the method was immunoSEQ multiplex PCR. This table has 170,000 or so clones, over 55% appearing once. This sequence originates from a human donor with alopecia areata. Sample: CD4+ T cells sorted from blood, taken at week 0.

CDR3 protein: CASSHSAGQGTYEQYF. The CDR3 DNA reads as TGTGCCAGTAGTCACTCGGCGGGACAGGGAACCTACGAGCAGTACTTC. J is TRBJ2-7 and V is TRBV19; 9 bases are a match to TRBD1. The CDR3 runs to 16 residues. J lost 2 bases, V lost 5 bases, and 10 bases had no gene match. Per germline, CDR1 LNHDA and CDR2 SQIVND (reference sequence).